This T cell receptor (beta chain) was profiled in a study of OX40 agonist ivuxolimab in advanced cancers. Study-wide context: Administration of intravenous ivuxolimab to patients occurred every 2 weeks at 0.01 to 10 mg/kg.

Here immunoSEQ multiplex PCR was the method, and the copy in TCRdb shows in-frame clones only, minus some. The table shows about 21,000 clones, with over 80% occurring only once. Sequences were derived from CD4+ or CD8+ T cells sorted from blood, sampled in a trial of the OX40 agonist ivuxolimab. This receptor was obtained from an adult with an advanced solid tumor such as melanoma, head and neck, liver or kidney cancer.

CDR3 DNA sequence: TGTGCCAGCAGCTTGGAGCGCGAGCAGTACTTC. The encoded protein is CASSLEREQYF. The V call is TRBV5-6, the J call TRBJ2-7; D gene uncertain. From germline, CDR1 is SGHDT and CDR2 YYEEEE. V shed 0 bases and J shed 6 bases, with 4 bases lying between them. The CDR3 has 11 residues.